This TCR beta chain was captured in a study of blood T cell repertoires in COVID-19. Looking at the study overall: The United States, Italy and Spain provided the acute and convalescent COVID-19 samples.

The repertoire was sequenced with immunoSEQ multiplex PCR; TCRdb's copy has only in-frame clones and lacks some. The sample lists fewer than 120,000 clones, around 82% seen once, with 16% in the top ten. CDR3 length: 13 residues. Trimming took off 3 bases at V and 5 bases at J, with 13 bases between the two ends. Germline V gene data show CDR1 as SQVTM and CDR2 as ANQGSEA. The J gene is TRBJ1-1, the V gene TRBV29-1; D is unclear. The sequence came from a woman aged 60-75 years with acute or convalescent COVID-19. Sample: peripheral blood. The CDR3: CSVEAGLRTEAFF. The CDR3 DNA follows: TGCAGCGTTGAGGCGGGGTTACGGACTGAAGCTTTCTTT. The variable domain in full, with the rest retrieved from reference TRBV29-1 and TRBJ1-1, is SAVISQKPSRDICQRGTSLTIQCQVDSQVTMMFWYRQQPGQSLTLIATANQGSEATYESGFVIDKFPISRPNLTFSTLTVSNMSPEDSSIYLCSVEAGLRTEAFFGQGTRLTVV.